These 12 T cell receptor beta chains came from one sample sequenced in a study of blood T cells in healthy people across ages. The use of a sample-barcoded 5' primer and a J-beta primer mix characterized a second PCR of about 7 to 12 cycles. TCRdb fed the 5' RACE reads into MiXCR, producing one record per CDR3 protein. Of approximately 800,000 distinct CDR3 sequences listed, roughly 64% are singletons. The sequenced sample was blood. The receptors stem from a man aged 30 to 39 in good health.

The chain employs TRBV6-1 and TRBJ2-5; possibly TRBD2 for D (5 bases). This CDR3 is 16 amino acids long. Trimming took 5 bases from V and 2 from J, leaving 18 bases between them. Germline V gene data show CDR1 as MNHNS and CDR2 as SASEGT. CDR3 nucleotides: TGTGCCAGCAGTAAAGGTCTAGCCCTGACTCAAGAGACCCAGTACTTC. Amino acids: CASSKGLALTQETQYF.

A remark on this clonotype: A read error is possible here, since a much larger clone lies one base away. The CDR3 is CANSFGRAFGRVNTEAFF. In DNA form, the CDR3 reads TGCGCCAACAGCTTCGGTAGAGCCTTCGGGAGGGTCAACACTGAAGCTTTCTTT. The chain is built from TRBV5-1 and TRBJ1-1; no definite D call. There are 18 residues in the CDR3. The germline CDR1 and CDR2 sequences are SGHRS and YFSETQ.

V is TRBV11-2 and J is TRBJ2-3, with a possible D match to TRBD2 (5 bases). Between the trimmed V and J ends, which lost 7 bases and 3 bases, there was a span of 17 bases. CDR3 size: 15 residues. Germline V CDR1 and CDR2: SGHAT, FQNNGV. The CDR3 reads CASTKRRGPTDTQYF. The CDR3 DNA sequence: TGTGCCAGCACCAAAAGACGAGGGCCTACAGATACGCAGTATTTT.

The CDR3 DNA sequence: TGTGCCAGCAGCTTAGCGCCGTTAGGTGGCTACACCTTC. Protein product: CASSLAPLGGYTF. This chain joins TRBV7-2 and TRBJ1-2; D not resolved. Germline V gene sequence: CDR1 SGHTA, CDR2 FQGNSA. The CDR3 sequence is 13 residues long. Trimming cost V 0 bases and J 7 bases, with 9 bases left between them.

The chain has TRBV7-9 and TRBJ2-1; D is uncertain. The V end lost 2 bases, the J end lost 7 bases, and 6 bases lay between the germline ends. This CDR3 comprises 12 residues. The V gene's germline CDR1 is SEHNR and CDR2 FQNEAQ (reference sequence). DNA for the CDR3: TGTGCCAGCAGCTTAAGCCAAAATGAGCAGTTCTTC. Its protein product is CASSLSQNEQFF.

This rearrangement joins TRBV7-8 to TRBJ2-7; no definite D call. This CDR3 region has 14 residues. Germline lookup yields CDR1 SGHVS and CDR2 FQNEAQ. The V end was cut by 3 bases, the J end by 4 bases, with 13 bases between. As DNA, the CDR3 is TGTGCCAGCAGCTTCCATATCGTTGAGTACGAGCAGTACTTC. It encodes CASSFHIVEYEQYF. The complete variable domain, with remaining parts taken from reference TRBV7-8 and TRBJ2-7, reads GAGVSQSPRYKVAKRGQDVALRCDPISGHVSLFWYQQALGQGPEFLTYFQNEAQLDKSGLPSDRFFAERPEGSVSTLKIQRTQQEDSAVYLCASSFHIVEYEQYFGPGTRLTVT.

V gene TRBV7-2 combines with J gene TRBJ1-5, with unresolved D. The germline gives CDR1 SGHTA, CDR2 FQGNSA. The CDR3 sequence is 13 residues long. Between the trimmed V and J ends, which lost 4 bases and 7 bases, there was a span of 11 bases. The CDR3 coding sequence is TGTGCCAGCAGCTCACACGGCGGCCAGCCCCAGCATTTT. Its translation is CASSSHGGQPQHF. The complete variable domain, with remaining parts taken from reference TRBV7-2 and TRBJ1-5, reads GAGVSQSPSNKVTEKGKDVELRCDPISGHTALYWYRQSLGQGLEFLIYFQGNSAPDKSGLPSDRFSAERTGGSVSTLTIQRTQQEDSAVYLCASSSHGGQPQHFGDGTRLSIL.

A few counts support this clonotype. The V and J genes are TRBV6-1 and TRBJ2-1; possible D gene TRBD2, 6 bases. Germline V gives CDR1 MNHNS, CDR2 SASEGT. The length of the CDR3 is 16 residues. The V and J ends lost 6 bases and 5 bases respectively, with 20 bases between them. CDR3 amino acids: CASSKTRSGMDNEQFF. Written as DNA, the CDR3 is TGTGCCAGCAGCAAGACTAGGTCAGGGATGGACAATGAGCAGTTCTTC.

The CDR3 protein is CAWGARGYTF. The CDR3 DNA reads TGTGCCTGGGGTGCCCGGGGCTACACCTTC. The J gene is TRBJ1-2, the V gene TRBV30; no firm D call. The CDR3 extends over 10 amino acids. Germline CDR1 reads GTSNPN; CDR2 reads SVGIG (reference sequence). The V end was cut by 5 bases, the J end by 8 bases, with 9 bases between.

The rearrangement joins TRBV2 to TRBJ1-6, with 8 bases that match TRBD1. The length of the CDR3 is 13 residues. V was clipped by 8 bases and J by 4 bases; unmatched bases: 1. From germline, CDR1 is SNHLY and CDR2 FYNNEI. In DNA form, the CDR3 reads TGTGCCAGCCGGGACAGGTATAATTCACCCCTCCACTTT. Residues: CASRDRYNSPLHF.

The CDR3 here is CASSFAPQNTEAFF. CDR3 DNA: TGCGCCAGCAGCTTCGCACCTCAGAACACTGAAGCTTTCTTT. The V and J genes are TRBV5-1 and TRBJ1-1; no clear D. Germline CDR1 reads SGHRS; CDR2 reads YFSETQ. The V end lost 2 bases, the J end lost 1 base, and 9 bases lay between the germline ends. This CDR3 region has 14 residues.

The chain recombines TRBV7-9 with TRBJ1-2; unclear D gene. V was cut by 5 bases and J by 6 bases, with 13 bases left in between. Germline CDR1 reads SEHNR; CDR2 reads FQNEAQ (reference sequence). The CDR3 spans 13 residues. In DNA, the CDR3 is TGTGCCAGCAGCGGAAGCTCCGGGGATGGCTACACCTTC. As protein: CASSGSSGDGYTF.